The present entry profiles one TCR beta chain with its context. Its target is not known. Some clones are missing from TCRdb's copy, which holds only in-frame ones; the method was immunoSEQ multiplex PCR. Among 53,000 or so clones listed, about 86% were seen once. The data originate from a study of T cell responses to AZD1222 COVID-19 vaccine. Findings and caveats of the study: Clonal diversity was possibly underestimated; the donors were predominantly white British and more often female. Seropositive at baseline were only a handful of AZD1222 recipients.

This TCR was sampled from an adult who received the AZD1222 COVID-19 vaccine. The sample consisted of peripheral blood, taken 28 days after the second AZD1222 dose.

CDR3 region: CASSIAGEDTQYF. The CDR3 coding sequence is TGTGCCAGCAGCATAGCGGGGGAGGATACGCAGTATTTT. The chain employs TRBV7-3 and TRBJ2-3, with 9 bases fitting TRBD2. Losses at the gene ends were 5 bases for V and 6 bases for J; bases not matched to a gene: 3. Germline-derived CDR1 and CDR2 are SGHTA and FQGTGA. The CDR3 covers 13 residues. The whole variable domain, filled in from reference TRBV7-3 and TRBJ2-3, reads GAGVSQTPSNKVTEKGKYVELRCDPISGHTALYWYRQSLGQGPEFLIYFQGTGAADDSGLPNDRFFAVRPEGSVSTLKIQRTERGDSAVYLCASSIAGEDTQYFGPGTRLTVL.